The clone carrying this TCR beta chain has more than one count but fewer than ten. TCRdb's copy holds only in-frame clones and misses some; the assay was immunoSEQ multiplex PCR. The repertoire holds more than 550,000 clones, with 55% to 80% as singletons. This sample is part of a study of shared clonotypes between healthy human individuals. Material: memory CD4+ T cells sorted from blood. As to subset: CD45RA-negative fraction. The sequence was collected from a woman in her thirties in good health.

The CDR3 nucleotides are TGCGCCAGCGGGGTGAGACAGGGGGATTACGAGCAGTACTTC. This translates into CASGVRQGDYEQYF. The rearrangement links TRBV4-1 to TRBJ2-7; TRBD1 agrees at 9 bases. The V segment lost 8 bases and the J segment 4 bases; nucleotides outside the gene matches: 9. This CDR3 is 14 amino acids long. Germline V lookup: CDR1 MGHRA, CDR2 YSYEKL.